This T cell receptor (beta chain) was identified during a study of blood T cell repertoires in COVID-19. About the study: From the United States, Italy and Spain came samples of acute and convalescent COVID-19. Sources were T cells, B-cell-depleted T cells, or PBMCs; the material itself was cDNA or gDNA.

Original data processing: Reference gene primer amplification gave estimated nucleated cell counts. Generated by immunoSEQ multiplex PCR, the TCRdb table keeps only in-frame clones and is missing some. The DNA was the basis for D and trimming; V, J and clone size are from that table. This repertoire shows 220,000 or so clones, approximately 82% found once; its top ten account for under 2%. The specimen sequenced was peripheral blood. This clonotype originated in a woman of 80 years or more with acute or convalescent COVID-19.

CDR3: CASSPAGPRSSGNTIYF. CDR3 nucleotides: TGTGCCAGCTCACCGGCGGGACCAAGGAGCTCTGGAAACACCATATATTTT. The chain uses TRBV18 and TRBJ1-3; tentatively, D is TRBD1 (5 bases). The CDR3 totals 17 residues. CDR1 KGHSH and CDR2 LQKENI come from the germline V gene. V was clipped by 3 bases and J by 0 bases, with 15 bases between them.